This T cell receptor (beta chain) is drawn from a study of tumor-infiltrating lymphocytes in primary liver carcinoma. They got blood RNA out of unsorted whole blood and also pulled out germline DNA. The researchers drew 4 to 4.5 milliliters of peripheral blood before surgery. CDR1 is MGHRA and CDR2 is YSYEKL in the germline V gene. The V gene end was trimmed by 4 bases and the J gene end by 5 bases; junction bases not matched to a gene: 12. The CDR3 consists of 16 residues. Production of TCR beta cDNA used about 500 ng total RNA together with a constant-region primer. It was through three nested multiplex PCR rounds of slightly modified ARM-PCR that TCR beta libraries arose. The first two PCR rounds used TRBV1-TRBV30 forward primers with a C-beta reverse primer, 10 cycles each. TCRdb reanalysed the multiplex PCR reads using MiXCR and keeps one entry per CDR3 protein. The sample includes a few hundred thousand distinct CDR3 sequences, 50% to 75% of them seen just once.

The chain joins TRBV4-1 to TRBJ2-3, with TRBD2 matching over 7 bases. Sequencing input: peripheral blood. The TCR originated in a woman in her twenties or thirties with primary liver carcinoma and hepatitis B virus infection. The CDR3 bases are TGCGCCAGCAGCCCCCATGGGGCGGGAGTAATAGATACGCAGTATTTT. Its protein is CASSPHGAGVIDTQYF.